Included here is one T cell receptor beta chain sequence, with context. What it recognizes is unknown. The V gene's germline CDR1 is LNHDA and CDR2 SQIVND (reference sequence). The CDR3 loop spans 13 amino acids. V lost 7 bases and J lost 3, with 13 bases in between. These data originate in a study of T cell responses to AZD1222 COVID-19 vaccine. General study points: Recipients of two AZD1222 doses showed rising Spike-specific TCR breadth and depth.

Sequencing used immunoSEQ multiplex PCR; TCRdb keeps in-frame clones, though not all of them. The sample records about 92,000 clones, 85% to 90% being singletons. This receptor was obtained from an adult in good health. Material: peripheral blood, obtained on day 0 of AZD1222 vaccination. The genes are TRBV19 and TRBJ2-7, with D maybe TRBD1 (6 bases). DNA of the CDR3: TGTGCCAGTACGTCGCAGGGGCGCTACGAGCAGTACTTC. It codes for CASTSQGRYEQYF.